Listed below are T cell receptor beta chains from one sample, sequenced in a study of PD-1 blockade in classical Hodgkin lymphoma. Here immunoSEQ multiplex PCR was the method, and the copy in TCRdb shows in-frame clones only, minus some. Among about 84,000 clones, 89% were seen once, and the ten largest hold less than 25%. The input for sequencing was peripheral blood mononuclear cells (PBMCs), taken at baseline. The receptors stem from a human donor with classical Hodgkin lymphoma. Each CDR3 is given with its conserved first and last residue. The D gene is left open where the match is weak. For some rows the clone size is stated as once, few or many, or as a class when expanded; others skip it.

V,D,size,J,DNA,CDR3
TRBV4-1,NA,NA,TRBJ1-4,TGCGCCAGCAGCCTCGCGCGGGTTGAAAAACTGTTTTTT,CASSLARVEKLFF
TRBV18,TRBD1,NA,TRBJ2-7,TGTGCCAGCTCACCCACAGGGGGCCACCACGAGCAGTACTTC,CASSPTGGHHEQYF
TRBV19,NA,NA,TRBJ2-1,TGTGCCAGTACCCCCCATAATGAGCAGTTCTTC,CASTPHNEQFF
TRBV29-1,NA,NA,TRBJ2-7,TGCAGCGTTGCTCTAACAAGCGAGCAGTACTTC,CSVALTSEQYF
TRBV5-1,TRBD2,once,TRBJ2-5,TGCGCCAGCAGCTTGAGCGGGGAGCCCTCCAGAGAGACCCAGTACTTC,CASSLSGEPSRETQYF
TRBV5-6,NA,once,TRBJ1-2,TGTGCCAGCAGCCGCCGGGAGGGGTATGGCTACACCTTC,CASSRREGYGYTF
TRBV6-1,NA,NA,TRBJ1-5,TGTGCCAGCAGTGAAGGTGCGGGTTATCAGCCCCAGCATTTT,CASSEGAGYQPQHF
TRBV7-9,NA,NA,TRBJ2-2,TGTGCCAGCAGCTTAGAGGTCAGGGTCACCGGGGAGCTGTTTTTT,CASSLEVRVTGELFF
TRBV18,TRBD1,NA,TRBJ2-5,TGTGCCAGCTCACCCGGACAGGAGCAAGAGACCCAGTACTTC,CASSPGQEQETQYF
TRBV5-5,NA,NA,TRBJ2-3,TGTGCCAGCAGCTCTCCTAGCGGCACAGATACGCAGTATTTT,CASSSPSGTDTQYF
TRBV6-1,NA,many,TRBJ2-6,TGTGCCAGCAGTGCTCTCAGGGCAGACTCTGGGGCCAACGTCCTGACTTTC,CASSALRADSGANVLTF
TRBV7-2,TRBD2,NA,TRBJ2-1,TGTGCCAGCAGCTCACGGACTAGCGGGACCGAGCAGTTCTTC,CASSSRTSGTEQFF
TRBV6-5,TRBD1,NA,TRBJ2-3,TGTGCCAGCCGGGACAGGGGCACAGATACGCAGTATTTT,CASRDRGTDTQYF
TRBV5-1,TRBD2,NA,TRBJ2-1,TGCGCCAGCAGCTTTGGAGCGGGAGGGGACAATGAGCAGTTCTTC,CASSFGAGGDNEQFF
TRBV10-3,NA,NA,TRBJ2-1,TGTGCCATCGAGGGAGCGGACCAGCGTAGGAATGAGCAGTTCTTC,CAIEGADQRRNEQFF
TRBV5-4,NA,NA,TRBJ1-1,TGTGCCAGCAGCTTGTCCCGTGGTAACACTGAAGCTTTCTTT,CASSLSRGNTEAFF
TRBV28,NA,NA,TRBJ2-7,TGTGCCAGCAGTATCGGACTGAACTCCTACGAGCAGTACTTC,CASSIGLNSYEQYF
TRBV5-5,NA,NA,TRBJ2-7,TGTGCCAGCAGCCTCGACAGAGGGGAGCAGTACTTC,CASSLDRGEQYF